This T cell receptor beta chain was identified in a study of response to subunit inactivated influenza vaccine. TCRdb ran MiXCR on the RT-PCR reads and lists one entry per CDR3 protein. The repertoire has a few hundred thousand distinct CDR3 sequences, approximately 11% of them found once; the top ten carry 11%. This clonotype was found a few times. The CDR3 is 14 residues long. The trim removed 3 bases at V and 4 bases at J, leaving 6 bases unmatched. Per the germline V gene, CDR1 is SGHRS and CDR2 is YFSETQ. The same sample was also studied in work on T cells expressing NK-cell markers. That work states: In generating TCR beta cDNA, 5'RACE template switching with UMIs was used. Sorting was limited to alpha-beta TCR-expressing T cells with an anti-gamma-delta TCR antibody in several experiments. Six or seven donors showed dominant NKG2C+ clonotypes comprising about 1.0-7.5% of their CD8+ T cells.

V usage is TRBV5-1 and J usage is TRBJ2-7, with 8 bases matching TRBD1. This specimen consisted of PBMCs from blood, obtained on the day of vaccination. This TCR was sampled from a man aged 50-60 years who received an inactivated influenza vaccine. The CDR3 DNA sequence: TGCGCCAGCAGCTCCAGACAGGGGCCGTACGAGCAGTACTTC. Translation: CASSSRQGPYEQYF.